This T cell receptor beta chain was captured by sequencing in a study of shared clonotypes between healthy human individuals (dated by TCRdb to about 2020). Background on the whole study: A few men and two women, aged 18 to 49 years, made up the cohort. Per donor, three plates each were used for CD4 naive and CD4 memory, two for CD8 naive, and one for CD8 memory. Blood TCR repertoires of 5 or 6 healthy adults were deeply sequenced to estimate repertoire size and the extent of clonotype sharing between individuals. Libraries were prepared and TCR repertoires were sequenced by different laboratories using diverse techniques, in order to increase sequencing depth and limit assay-specific biases. Each donor's leukapheresis produced roughly between roughly 0.85 and 9.5 billion PBMCs. Points the paper makes about the study in general: Sampling was restricted to blood, and TCR repertoires in tissues likely differ from the TCR repertoires found in blood. Naive subsets generally had larger estimated clonotype richness than memory subsets. When four donors were compared, the shared fraction of clonotypes was about 5.5% for naive CD4, more than 3% for naive CD8, more than 2% for memory CD4, and less than 0.5% for memory CD8. The genetic and exposure-history diversity represented was limited by the small number of donors. Pairwise subsampling led to the expectation that sequencing depth would affect the degree of clonotype sharing among donors. Rarefaction of sorted-subset datasets indicated incomplete sequencing despite the large sequencing depth. Compared with non-shared clonotypes, the clonotypes found in all four sorted-subset donors had higher generation probabilities.

CD8 naive samples were obtained by positive selection for CCR7 among CD45RO-negative cells, yielding a CD45RA+CCR7+ population from which TemRA cells were excluded. The donors were healthy, HIV-negative adults with no recently reported acute infections or vaccinations. Every donor was a Caucasian adult living in Nashville, Tennessee, USA. After blood collection by leukapheresis, PBMCs were isolated using Ficoll-Histopaque density gradient centrifugation and then cryopreserved in the vapor phase of liquid nitrogen. Analytical flow cytometry was used to check the purity and quantity of every magnetically sorted T cell population. Genomic DNA was isolated from every sorted fraction and measured by UV absorbance on a Nanodrop 2000c. Using the deep immunoSEQ assay, TCR CDR3 regions were amplified from genomic DNA by multiplex PCR. Extracted genomic DNA from each cell subset was distributed evenly across all wells of several immunoSEQ 96-well plates, and each plate was treated as a replicate. For sorted subsets, around 200 ng genomic DNA, equal to some 28,000 T cell genomes, was loaded into each replicate PCR. The purified libraries were quantified using a Qubit 3.0 fluorometer, sized with a Bioanalyzer 2100, and then quantified again using the KAPA Library Quantification kit. Each immunoSEQ 96-well plate was sequenced on its own single-read 150-cycle Illumina NextSeq 550 flow cell. On the authors' methods: Because the immunoSEQ output included only junctional sequences and no quality scores, the filtering could not be the same as the filtering used for full-length reads. Sequences were annotated with PyIR, a Python wrapper for IgBLAST v1.9, using IMGT germline references to assign V/J genes and CDR3. Any read was removed if the V/J assignment was weak (E-value above 1e-6), the CDR3 was missing, or the read contained stop codons, out-of-frame junctions, or ambiguous translated residues. V3J clonotypes were defined as sequences sharing the same inferred V gene, J gene, and CDR3 amino acid sequence. To compute the percentage overlap between repertoires, the number of shared unique clonotypes was divided by the size of the smaller repertoire. Richness of each repertoire was evaluated using RTK rarefaction, the Chao1 estimator, and Recon v2.1 estimates of unobserved clonotypes. Generation probabilities for all TCRbeta clonotypes obtained by the gDNA method from a handful of donors were computed using OLGA. TCRdb holds this immuneACCESS table with in-frame rearrangements only. Some clones are missing; in checked studies, unresolved V genes explain under half, and the rest has no known cause. Clone size and V and J calls were adopted from that table, with D and trimming inferred from the DNA. The sample yields around 560,000 clones; approximately 95% were counted once. Over 0.09% of the sample rests with the top ten.

Notes on this clone: Its antigen target is currently unknown. The sample holds no much larger clone one base away, and base qualities are not on file.

CDR1 is given as MNHEY and CDR2 as SMNVEV, both from the germline V gene (reference sequence). The junction carries 5 bases between V and J, which are trimmed by 2 bases and 7 bases respectively. From its cysteine to its phenylalanine, the CDR3 spans 12 amino acids. Only the CDR3 DNA is retained, 36 bases long and in frame from the first base. The V gene is TRBV27 and the J gene is TRBJ2-2, with an unclear D gene assignment. Material: naive CD8+ T cells sorted from blood. The sample's cell subset or site label, in plain terms: CD45RA+CCR7+. The TCR originated in a woman between 25 and 40 years old in good health. The nucleotides read TGTGCCAGCAGTTTAGTCGTCGGGGAGCTGTTTTTT. This sequence encodes CASSLVVGELFF.